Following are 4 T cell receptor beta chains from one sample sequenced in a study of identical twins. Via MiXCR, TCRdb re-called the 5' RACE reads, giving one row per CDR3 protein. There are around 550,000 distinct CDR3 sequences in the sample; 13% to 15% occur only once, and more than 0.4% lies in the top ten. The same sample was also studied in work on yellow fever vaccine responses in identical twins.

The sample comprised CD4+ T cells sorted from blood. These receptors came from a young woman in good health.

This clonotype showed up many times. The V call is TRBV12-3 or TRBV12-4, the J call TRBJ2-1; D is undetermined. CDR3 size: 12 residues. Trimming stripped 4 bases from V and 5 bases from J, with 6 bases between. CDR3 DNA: TGTGCCAGCAGTTACCCTAACAATGAGCAGTTCTTC. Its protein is CASSYPNNEQFF.

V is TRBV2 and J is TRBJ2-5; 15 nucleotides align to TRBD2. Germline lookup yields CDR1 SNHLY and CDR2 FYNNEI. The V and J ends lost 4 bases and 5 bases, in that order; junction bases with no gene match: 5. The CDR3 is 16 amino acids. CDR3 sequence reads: CASSGTSGRVLETQYF. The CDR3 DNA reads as TGTGCCAGCAGTGGGACTAGCGGGAGGGTATTGGAGACCCAGTACTTC.

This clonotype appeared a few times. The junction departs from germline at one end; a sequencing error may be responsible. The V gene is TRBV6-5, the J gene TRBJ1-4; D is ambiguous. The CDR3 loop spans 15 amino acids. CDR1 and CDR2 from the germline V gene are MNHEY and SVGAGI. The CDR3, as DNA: TGTGCCAGCAGTTACGGGGAACCAACAAATGAAAAACTGTTTTTT. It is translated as CASSYGEPTNEKLFF.

For the CDR3, the DNA is TGTGCCACCACGGACAGGACGTGTCGGTACTTC. It is translated as CATTDRTCRYF. The rearrangement uses TRBV15 and TRBJ2-7; 7 nucleotides line up with TRBD1. Germline V gene data show CDR1 as LNHNV and CDR2 as YYDKDF (reference sequence). The CDR3 sequence is 11 residues long. Losses at the gene ends were 7 bases for V and 12 bases for J; bases not matched to a gene: 9.